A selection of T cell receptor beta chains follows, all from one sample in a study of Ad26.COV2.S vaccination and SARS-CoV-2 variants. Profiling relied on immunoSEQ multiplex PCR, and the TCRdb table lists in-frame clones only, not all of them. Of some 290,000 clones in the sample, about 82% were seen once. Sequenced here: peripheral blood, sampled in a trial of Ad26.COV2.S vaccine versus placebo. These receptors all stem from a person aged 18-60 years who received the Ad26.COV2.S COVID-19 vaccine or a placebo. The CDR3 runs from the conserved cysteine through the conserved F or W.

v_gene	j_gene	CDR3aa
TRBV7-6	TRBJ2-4	CASSPWGGRADIQYF
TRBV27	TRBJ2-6	CASSLALGVSGANVLTF
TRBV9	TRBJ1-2	CASSAGPLKGYTF
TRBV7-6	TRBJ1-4	CASSLRQGEKLFF
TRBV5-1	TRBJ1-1	CASSRGLVNTEAFF
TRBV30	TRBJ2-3	CAWKGIADTQYF
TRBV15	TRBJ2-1	CATSRGPSVVEQFF
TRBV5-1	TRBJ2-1	CASSLGASGYNEQFF
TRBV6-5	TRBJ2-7	CASSYSMGSSYEQYF
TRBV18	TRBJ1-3	CASSSDRGNTIYF
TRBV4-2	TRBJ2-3	CASSQGMDRVTDTQYF
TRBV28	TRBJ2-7	CASSLNRGASYEQYF
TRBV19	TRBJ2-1	CASRPTTGTSFF
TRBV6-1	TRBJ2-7	CASSDSLAGAIYEQYF
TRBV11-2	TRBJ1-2	CASSPGQGAIYGYTF
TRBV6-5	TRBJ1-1	CASSTGLSVAEAFF
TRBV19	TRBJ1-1	CASSIYGLTNTEAFF
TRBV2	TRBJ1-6	CASSAQKGDSPLHF
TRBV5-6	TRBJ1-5	CASSQQRGTGTFNQPQHF
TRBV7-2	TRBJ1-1	CASSSGRQPNTEAFF
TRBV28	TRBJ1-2	CASTLRAVVGYTF
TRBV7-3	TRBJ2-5	CASSRGVGLQETQYF
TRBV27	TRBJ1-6	CASMAGYNSPLHF
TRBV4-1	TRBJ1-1	CASSQYGPERSEAFF
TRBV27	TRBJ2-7	CASSFNRGTVAYEQYF
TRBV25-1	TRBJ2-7	CASGEPGTVYEQYF
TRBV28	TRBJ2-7	CASSFGSDNEQYF
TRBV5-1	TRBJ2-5	CASSAPTGGQETQYF
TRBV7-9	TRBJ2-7	CASQPLARGLREQYF
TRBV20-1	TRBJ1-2	CSAFTDYGYTF
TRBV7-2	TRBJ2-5	CASSFSVEETQYF
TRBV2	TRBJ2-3	CASSGTGGRTDTQYF
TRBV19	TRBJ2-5	CASSIRLAGGEWETQYF
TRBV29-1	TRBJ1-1	CSARQVLNTEAFF
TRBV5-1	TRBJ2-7	CASSPGGSSYEQYF
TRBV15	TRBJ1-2	CATSRGGRFYGYTF
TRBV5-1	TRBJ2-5	CASSSQQETQYF
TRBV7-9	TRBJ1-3	CASRGGAVGNTIYF
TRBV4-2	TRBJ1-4	CASSQDLPTNEKLFF
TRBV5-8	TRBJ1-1	CASSYNRNTEAFF
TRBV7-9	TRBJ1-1	CAAGEAFF
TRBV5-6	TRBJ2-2	CASRSQPNTGELFF
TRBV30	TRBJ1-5	CAWSRATLNQPQHF
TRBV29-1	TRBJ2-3	CSVTGLNSTDTQYF
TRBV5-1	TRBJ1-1	CASNLGGSAEAFF
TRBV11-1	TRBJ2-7	CASSLQGLSYEQYF
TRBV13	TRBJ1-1	CASSPGGPQASFF
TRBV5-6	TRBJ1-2	CASKGWTGPRRGYTF
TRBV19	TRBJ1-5	CASRPNPGTGGLGNQPQHF
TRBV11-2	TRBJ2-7	CASSLDRTGGYEQYF
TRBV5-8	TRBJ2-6	CASSSRTGGFAGANVLTF
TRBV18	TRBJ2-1	CASSLGLAGGYEQFF
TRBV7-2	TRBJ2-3	CASSLSGSGRSTQYF
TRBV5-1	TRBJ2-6	CASSSVSSGANVLTF
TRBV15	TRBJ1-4	CATSSDRGEEKLFF
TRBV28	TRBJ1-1	CASTLRGARVAFF